Shown below are 22 T cell receptor beta chains from a single sample sequenced in a study of T cell repertoires in cytomegalovirus infection. MiXCR, run by TCRdb on the reads, gives a single entry per CDR3 protein. Among 560,000 or so distinct CDR3 sequences listed, approximately 17% were seen once. Sequenced input: CD8+ T cells from PBMCs. The receptors come from a human donor in good health (CMV status not recorded). Some clones in this sample may be carry-over from other donors' samples.

There are many counts of this clonotype. V is TRBV7-6 and J is TRBJ2-1, with 14 bases lining up with TRBD2. CDR1 and CDR2 from the germline V gene are SGHVS and FNYEAQ. There are 15 residues in the CDR3. With 5 bases clipped from V and 9 bases from J, the junction kept 6 bases outside the gene matches. The DNA of the CDR3 is TGTGCCAGCAGCCCGGGACTAGCGGGAGTCGGTGAGCAGTTCTTC. Translated: CASSPGLAGVGEQFF.

The chain combines TRBV30 with TRBJ2-3; 7 bases fit TRBD2. CDR1 and CDR2 from the germline V gene are GTSNPN and SVGIG (reference sequence). V shed 4 bases, J shed 6 bases, and the junction held 10 bases outside the gene matches. The CDR3 runs to 14 residues. CDR3: CAWTPPGRLDTQYF. CDR3 nucleotide sequence: TGTGCCTGGACTCCCCCCGGGAGGCTGGATACGCAGTATTTT.

This clonotype was picked up many times. The chain joins TRBV7-6 to TRBJ2-2; 9 positions agree with TRBD1. V lost 5 bases and J lost 14; bases outside the gene matches: 9. The CDR3 is 13 amino acids. Germline values: CDR1 SGHVS, CDR2 FNYEAQ. CDR3 residues: CASSPRDRARLFF. The CDR3, as DNA: TGTGCCAGCAGCCCTCGGGACAGGGCGCGACTGTTTTTT.

This clonotype was counted at least ten times. This rearrangement joins TRBV12-3 or TRBV12-4 to TRBJ1-2, with D uncertain. This CDR3 comprises 14 residues. The V and J ends lost 3 bases and 2 bases respectively, with 10 bases between them. CDR3 protein: CASSFWAVNYGYTF. In nucleotides, the CDR3 is TGTGCCAGCAGTTTTTGGGCAGTCAACTATGGCTACACCTTC.

This clonotype was detected a few times. The V gene is TRBV12-3 or TRBV12-4, the J gene TRBJ2-3; a weak D match, TRBD2 (6 bases). The CDR3 contains 16 residues. The V end lost 5 bases, the J end lost 4 bases, and 19 bases lay between the germline ends. CDR3 loop: CASSNPGTGAADTQYF. The CDR3 DNA reads as TGTGCCAGCAGTAACCCCGGGACTGGGGCCGCAGATACGCAGTATTTT.

This chain joins TRBV5-8 and TRBJ1-2; no clear D. Germline V gene sequence: CDR1 SGHTS, CDR2 YDEGEE. V was cut by 8 bases and J by 3 bases, with 14 bases left in between. This CDR3 spans 13 amino acids. The CDR3 reads CARTGRDYYGYTF. The CDR3 DNA is TGTGCCAGAACCGGGAGGGATTACTATGGCTACACCTTC.

This chain links TRBV27 with TRBJ1-2, with 8 positions matching TRBD1. The V and J ends lost 2 bases and 8 bases, in that order; junction bases with no gene match: 7. Germline V gene sequence: CDR1 MNHEY, CDR2 SMNVEV (reference sequence). This CDR3 region has 14 residues. This CDR3 is CASSLGRGLQGYTF. The DNA for the CDR3 is TGTGCCAGCAGTTTAGGCAGGGGGCTGCAAGGCTACACCTTC.

This clonotype was recorded many times. V and J are TRBV15 and TRBJ1-2; 7 positions match TRBD1. V trimming: 5 bases; J trimming: 0 bases; junction bases outside the gene matches: 18. The CDR3 consists of 19 residues. CDR1 is LNHNV and CDR2 is YYDKDF in the germline V gene (reference sequence). The CDR3 here is CATSPRTGTLTPTNYGYTF. The CDR3 coding sequence is TGTGCCACCAGCCCTCGGACAGGCACCCTTACTCCCACTAACTATGGCTACACCTTC. The variable domain in full, completed from reference TRBV15 and TRBJ1-2, reads DAMVIQNPRYQVTQFGKPVTLSCSQTLNHNVMYWYQQKSSQAPKLLFHYYDKDFNNEADTPDNFQSRRPNTSFCFLDIRSPGLGDTAMYLCATSPRTGTLTPTNYGYTFGSGTRLTVV.

This clonotype was seen only a few times. The rearrangement joins TRBV5-8 to TRBJ2-3, with TRBD2 matching over 15 bases. V lost 4 bases and J lost 4; bases outside the gene matches: 13. Per germline, CDR1 SGHTS and CDR2 YDEGEE. The CDR3 consists of 19 residues. The CDR3 DNA is TGTGCCAGCAGCACTGGACTAGCGGGAGGGCCTACTTTGTCAGATACGCAGTATTTT. Translating gives CASSTGLAGGPTLSDTQYF.

The sample holds many counts of this clonotype. The chain uses TRBV12-3 or TRBV12-4 and TRBJ2-7; possibly TRBD1 or TRBD2 for D (6 bases each). V lost 6 bases and J 2 bases, leaving 14 bases between the germline ends. The CDR3 is made up of 14 amino acids. The CDR3 loop reads CASSHGGVTYEQYF. CDR3 nucleotides: TGTGCCAGCAGCCACGGGGGCGTCACCTACGAGCAGTACTTC.

In this sample, this clonotype turned up many times. The chain links TRBV27 to TRBJ2-1; 10 bases line up with TRBD2. The CDR3 runs 11 residues. The V and J ends lost 6 bases and 12 bases, in that order; junction bases with no gene match: 2. Per germline, CDR1 MNHEY and CDR2 SMNVEV (reference sequence). This CDR3 reads CASRSGRGQFF. The CDR3 DNA is TGTGCCAGCAGGAGCGGGAGGGGGCAGTTCTTC.

This clonotype was seen just once. The chain employs TRBV3-1 and TRBJ2-7; D may be TRBD2 (7 bases). Trimming shortened V by 8 bases and J by 12 bases, and 29 bases separated the two germline ends. CDR1 and CDR2 (germline): LGHDT, YNNKEL (reference sequence). The CDR3 is made up of 15 amino acids. The CDR3 sequence is CASSPGGGSTWETYF. CDR3 sequence (DNA): TGTGCCAGCTCCCCTGGGGGGGGCAGCACCTGGGAGACGTACTTC.

This clonotype was counted many times. The gene calls are TRBV6-1 and TRBJ2-7, with TRBD2 matching over 12 bases. Losses at the gene ends were 2 bases for V and 2 bases for J; bases not matched to a gene: 4. The CDR3 runs to 16 residues. Looked up from germline, CDR1 is MNHNS and CDR2 is SASEGT. The CDR3 coding sequence is TGTGCCAGCAGTGAAAGAGGACTAGCGGGGACCTACGAGCAGTACTTC. Its protein is CASSERGLAGTYEQYF.

This clonotype was seen at least ten times. The gene calls are TRBV12-3 or TRBV12-4 and TRBJ1-2, with D tentatively TRBD1 (6 bases). This CDR3 is built from 14 residues. Trimming took 0 bases from V and 8 from J, leaving 13 bases between them. The CDR3 DNA reads as TGTGCCAGCAGTTTAGCGTCGGGGGCGAGGGGCTACACCTTC. This encodes CASSLASGARGYTF.

At least ten counts were recorded for this clonotype. The chain is built from TRBV7-6 and TRBJ2-3; 7 bases map to TRBD1. The V segment lost 1 base and the J segment 0 bases; nucleotides outside the gene matches: 4. Germline V gene sequence: CDR1 SGHVS, CDR2 FNYEAQ. This CDR3 region has 16 residues. CDR3 sequence reads: CASSLGQGTSTDTQYF. The CDR3 DNA is TGTGCCAGCAGCTTAGGACAGGGAACTAGCACAGATACGCAGTATTTT.

The CDR3 DNA reads TGTGCCAGCCTTAGGGGGCTCGGTGGCTACACCTTC. This encodes CASLRGLGGYTF. The chain recombines TRBV25-1 with TRBJ1-2; 7 bases are a match to TRBD1. In germline, CDR1 is MGHDK, CDR2 SYGVNS. The CDR3 has 12 amino acids. V shed 8 bases, J shed 7 bases, and the junction held 7 bases outside the gene matches.

This clonotype was counted at least ten times. This chain links TRBV4-2 with TRBJ2-7, with a weak D call TRBD2 (6 bases). The germline gives CDR1 LGHNA, CDR2 YNFKEQ. The CDR3 runs 16 residues. V lost 3 bases and J 1 base, leaving 16 bases between the germline ends. CDR3 sequence reads: CASSQAPGGMSYEQYF. The CDR3 DNA sequence: TGTGCCAGCAGCCAGGCCCCCGGAGGGATGTCCTACGAGCAGTACTTC.

This clonotype was seen only a few times. The chain carries TRBV27 and TRBJ2-7; 7 bases match TRBD1. The CDR3 runs 16 residues. Germline V gene sequence: CDR1 MNHEY, CDR2 SMNVEV (reference sequence). V dropped 0 bases and J dropped 2; count of bases not matched to a gene: 7. The CDR3 loop is CASSLSRQGVTYEQYF. The CDR3 region has the DNA TGTGCCAGCAGTTTATCAAGGCAGGGGGTAACCTACGAGCAGTACTTC.

The table lists this clonotype with many counts. In DNA, the CDR3 is TGTGCCAGCAGTTTAGTAGGAGACAGGGCGGGAACAGATACGCAGTATTTT. Translating gives CASSLVGDRAGTDTQYF. The chain uses TRBV28 and TRBJ2-3, with D perhaps TRBD1 (7 bases). V lost 2 bases to trimming and J lost 3 bases, with 18 bases between them. This CDR3 is built from 17 residues. CDR1 MDHEN and CDR2 SYDVKM come from the germline V gene. The full variable domain, in which reference TRBV28 and TRBJ2-3 provide the parts outside the CDR3, is DVKVTQSSRYLVKRTGEKVFLECVQDMDHENMFWYRQDPGLGLRLIYFSYDVKMKEKGDIPEGYSVSREKKERFSLILESASTNQTSMYLCASSLVGDRAGTDTQYFGPGTRLTVL.

Many counts were recorded for this clonotype. The chain is built from TRBV6-1 and TRBJ2-2, with D possibly matching TRBD1 (6 bases). The ends were cut back, 3 bases at V and 1 base at J, with 9 bases in the middle. Germline CDR1 and CDR2: MNHNS and SASEGT. The CDR3 loop spans 15 amino acids. The CDR3 is CASSDPQGNTGELFF. CDR3 DNA: TGTGCCAGCAGTGACCCACAGGGGAACACCGGGGAGCTGTTTTTT.

This clonotype was detected many times. V is TRBV7-8 and J is TRBJ2-5; D remains ambiguous. This CDR3 is built from 12 residues. Germline CDR1 SGHVS, CDR2 FQNEAQ. The germline V and J ends were trimmed by 2 bases and 4 bases, with 5 bases remaining between them. The CDR3 sequence: CASSLILETQYF. In DNA form, the CDR3 reads TGTGCCAGCAGCTTAATTCTAGAGACCCAGTACTTC.

There are many counts of this clonotype. The rearrangement joins TRBV19 to TRBJ2-2; the D is unclear. V lost 6 bases, J lost 8 bases, and 10 bases lay in between. This CDR3 spans 12 amino acids. Germline-derived CDR1 and CDR2 are LNHDA and SQIVND (reference sequence). The CDR3 nucleotides are TGTGCCAGTAGGCACAAAACGGGGGAGCTGTTTTTT. This gives the protein CASRHKTGELFF.